This TCR beta chain was captured in a study of blood T cell repertoires in COVID-19. Study information: The origin of the acute and convalescent COVID-19 samples was the United States, Italy and Spain.

Repertoires were generated with immunoSEQ multiplex PCR, while TCRdb's copy carries only in-frame clones and drops some. The sample lists around 140,000 clones, 70% to 90% occurring once. The sequenced sample was peripheral blood. The TCR comes from a human donor in a cohort sampled during active COVID-19.

The CDR3 region has the DNA TGTGCCAGCAGCTTAGAGGACAGAGAAGAGACCCAGTACTTC. Translated, it gives CASSLEDREETQYF. The chain carries TRBV11-1 and TRBJ2-5; tentative D call: TRBD1 (6 bases). CDR1 is SGHAT, CDR2 FQDESV, per germline (reference sequence). V lost 1 base, J lost 3 bases, and 9 bases lay in between. This CDR3 comprises 14 residues.